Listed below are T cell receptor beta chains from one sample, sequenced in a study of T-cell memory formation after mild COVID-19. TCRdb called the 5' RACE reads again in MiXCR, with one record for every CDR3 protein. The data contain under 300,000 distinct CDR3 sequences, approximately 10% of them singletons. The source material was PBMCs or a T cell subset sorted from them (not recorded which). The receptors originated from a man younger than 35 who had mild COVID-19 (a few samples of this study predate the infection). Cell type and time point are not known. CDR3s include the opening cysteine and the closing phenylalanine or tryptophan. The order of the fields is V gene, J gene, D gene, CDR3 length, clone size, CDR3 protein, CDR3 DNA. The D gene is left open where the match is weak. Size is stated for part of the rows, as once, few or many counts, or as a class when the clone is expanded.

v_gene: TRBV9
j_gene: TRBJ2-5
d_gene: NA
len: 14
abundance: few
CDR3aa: CASSVGVGIETQYF
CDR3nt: TGTGCCAGCAGCGTAGGGGTCGGGATAGAGACCCAGTACTTC

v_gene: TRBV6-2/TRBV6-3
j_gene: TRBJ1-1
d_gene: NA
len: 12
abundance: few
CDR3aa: CASSYVNTEAFF
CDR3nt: TGTGCCAGCAGCTACGTGAACACTGAAGCTTTCTTT

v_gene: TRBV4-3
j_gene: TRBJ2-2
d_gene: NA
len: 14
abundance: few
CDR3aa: CASSQGPGSGELFF
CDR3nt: TGCGCCAGCAGCCAAGGACCAGGGTCCGGGGAGCTGTTTTTT

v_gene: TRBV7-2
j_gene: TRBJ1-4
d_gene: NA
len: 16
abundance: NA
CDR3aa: CASSPRPYATNEKLFF
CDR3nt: TGTGCCAGCAGCCCCCGGCCGTACGCAACTAATGAAAAACTGTTTTTT

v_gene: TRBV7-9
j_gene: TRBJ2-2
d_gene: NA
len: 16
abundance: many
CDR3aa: CASSLEYGRASGELFF
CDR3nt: TGTGCCAGCAGCTTAGAGTACGGACGGGCCTCCGGGGAGCTGTTTTTT

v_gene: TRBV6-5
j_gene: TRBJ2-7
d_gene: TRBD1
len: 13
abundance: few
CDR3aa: CASSRDRGDEQYF
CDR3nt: TGTGCCAGCAGTCGTGACAGGGGGGACGAGCAGTACTTC

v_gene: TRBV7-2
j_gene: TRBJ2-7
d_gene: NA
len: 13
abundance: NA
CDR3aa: CASSLVRSYEQYF
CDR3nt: TGTGCCAGCAGCTTAGTTAGATCCTACGAGCAGTACTTC

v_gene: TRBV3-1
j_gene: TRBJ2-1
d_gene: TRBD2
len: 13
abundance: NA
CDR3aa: CASSPGGANEQFF
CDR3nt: TGTGCCAGCAGCCCGGGAGGGGCCAATGAGCAGTTCTTC

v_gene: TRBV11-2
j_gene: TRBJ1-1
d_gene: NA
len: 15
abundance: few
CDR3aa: CASSLAGYLNTEAFF
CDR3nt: TGTGCCAGCAGCTTAGCGGGGTACCTCAACACTGAAGCTTTCTTT

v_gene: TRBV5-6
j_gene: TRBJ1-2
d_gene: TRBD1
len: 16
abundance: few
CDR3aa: CASSLAPTGANYGYTF
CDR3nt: TGTGCCAGCAGCTTGGCCCCGACAGGGGCTAACTATGGCTACACCTTC

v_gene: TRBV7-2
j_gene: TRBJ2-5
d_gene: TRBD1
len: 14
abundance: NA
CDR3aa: CASSTRQGRETQYF
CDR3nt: TGTGCCAGCAGCACCCGACAGGGGCGGGAGACCCAGTACTTC

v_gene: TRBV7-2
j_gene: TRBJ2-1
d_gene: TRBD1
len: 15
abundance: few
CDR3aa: CASSAGTGPYNEQFF
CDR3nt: TGTGCCAGCAGCGCCGGGACAGGGCCTTACAATGAGCAGTTCTTC

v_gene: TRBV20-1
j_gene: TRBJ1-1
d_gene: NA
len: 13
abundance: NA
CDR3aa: CSARDPQRDEAFF
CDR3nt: TGCAGTGCTAGAGATCCCCAGAGGGATGAAGCTTTCTTT

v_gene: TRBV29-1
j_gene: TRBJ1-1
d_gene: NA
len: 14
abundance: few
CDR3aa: CSVNPLSWGTEAFF
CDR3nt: TGCAGCGTCAACCCCCTTTCATGGGGCACTGAAGCTTTCTTT

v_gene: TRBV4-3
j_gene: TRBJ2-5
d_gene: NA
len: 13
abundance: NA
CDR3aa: CASSQRLRETQYF
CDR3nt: TGCGCCAGCAGCCAACGTCTCCGGGAGACCCAGTACTTC

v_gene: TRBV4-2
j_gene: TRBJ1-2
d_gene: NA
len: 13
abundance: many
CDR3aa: CASSRTDGYGYTF
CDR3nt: TGTGCCAGCAGCCGGACAGACGGCTATGGCTACACCTTC

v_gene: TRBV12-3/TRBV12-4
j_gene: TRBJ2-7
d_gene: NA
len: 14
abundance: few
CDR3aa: CASSSRGRFYEQYF
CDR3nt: TGTGCCAGCAGTTCGCGGGGGCGCTTCTACGAGCAGTACTTC

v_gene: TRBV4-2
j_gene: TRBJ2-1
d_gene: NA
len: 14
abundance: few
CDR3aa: CASSQALGGNEQFF
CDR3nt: TGTGCCAGCAGCCAAGCCCTGGGGGGCAATGAGCAGTTCTTC

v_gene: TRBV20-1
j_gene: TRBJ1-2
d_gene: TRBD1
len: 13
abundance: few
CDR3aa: CSATGQGNYGYTF
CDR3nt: TGCAGTGCAACGGGACAGGGAAACTATGGCTACACCTTC

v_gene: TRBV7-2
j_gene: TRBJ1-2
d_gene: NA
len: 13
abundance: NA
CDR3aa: CASSEGINYGYTF
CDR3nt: TGTGCCAGCAGCGAAGGGATTAACTATGGCTACACCTTC

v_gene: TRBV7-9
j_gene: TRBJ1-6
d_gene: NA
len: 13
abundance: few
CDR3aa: CASSSPGLSPLHF
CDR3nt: TGTGCCAGCAGCTCCCCAGGGCTTTCACCCCTCCACTTT

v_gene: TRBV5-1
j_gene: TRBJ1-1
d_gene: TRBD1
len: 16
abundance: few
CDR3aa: CASSLGQGHMNTEAFF
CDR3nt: TGCGCCAGCAGCCTCGGACAGGGGCACATGAACACTGAAGCTTTCTTT

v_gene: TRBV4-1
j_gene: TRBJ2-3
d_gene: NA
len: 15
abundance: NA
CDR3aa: CASSQGRVFLDTQYF
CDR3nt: TGCGCCAGCAGCCAAGGAAGGGTCTTTCTAGATACGCAGTATTTT

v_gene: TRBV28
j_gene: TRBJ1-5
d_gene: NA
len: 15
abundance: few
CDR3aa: CASSKEGARNQPQHF
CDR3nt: TGTGCCAGCTCAAAAGAAGGAGCGCGCAATCAGCCCCAGCATTTT

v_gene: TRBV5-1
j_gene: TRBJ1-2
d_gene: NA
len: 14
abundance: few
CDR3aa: CASSLGDSNFGYTF
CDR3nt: TGCGCCAGCAGCTTGGGAGACAGTAATTTCGGCTACACCTTC

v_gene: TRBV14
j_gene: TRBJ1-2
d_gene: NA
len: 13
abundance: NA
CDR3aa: CASSQGFLLGYTF
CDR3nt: TGTGCCAGCAGCCAAGGGTTCCTCCTCGGCTACACCTTC

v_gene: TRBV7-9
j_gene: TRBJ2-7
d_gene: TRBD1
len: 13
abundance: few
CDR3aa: CASSLVQGDEQYF
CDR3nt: TGTGCCAGCAGCTTAGTCCAGGGGGACGAGCAGTACTTC

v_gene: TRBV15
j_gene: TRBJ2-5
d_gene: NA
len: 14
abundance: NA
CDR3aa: CATSLPAGQETQYF
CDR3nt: TGTGCCACCAGCCTGCCGGCTGGGCAAGAGACCCAGTACTTC

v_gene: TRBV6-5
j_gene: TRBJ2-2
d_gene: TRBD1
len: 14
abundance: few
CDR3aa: CASSFGQGVGELFF
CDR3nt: TGTGCCAGCAGTTTTGGACAGGGTGTCGGGGAGCTGTTTTTT

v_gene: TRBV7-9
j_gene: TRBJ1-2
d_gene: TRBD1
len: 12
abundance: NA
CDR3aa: CASSDLQGVYTF
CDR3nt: TGTGCCAGCAGCGACCTACAGGGGGTCTACACCTTC

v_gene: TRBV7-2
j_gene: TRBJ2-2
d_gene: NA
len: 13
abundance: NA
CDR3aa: CASSFFTSGELFF
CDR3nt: TGTGCCAGCAGCTTCTTTACCAGCGGGGAGCTGTTTTTT

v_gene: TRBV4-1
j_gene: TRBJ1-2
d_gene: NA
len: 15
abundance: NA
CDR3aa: CASREADRSNYGYTF
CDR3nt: TGCGCCAGCCGAGAAGCGGACAGATCTAACTATGGCTACACCTTC

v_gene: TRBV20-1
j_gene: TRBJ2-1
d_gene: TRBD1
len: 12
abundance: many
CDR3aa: CSAREGQLEQFF
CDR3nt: TGCAGTGCTAGAGAGGGACAGCTAGAGCAGTTCTTC

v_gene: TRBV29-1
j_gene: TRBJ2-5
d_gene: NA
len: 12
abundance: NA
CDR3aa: CSAAGGTETQYF
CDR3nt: TGCAGCGCCGCCGGAGGGACAGAGACCCAGTACTTC

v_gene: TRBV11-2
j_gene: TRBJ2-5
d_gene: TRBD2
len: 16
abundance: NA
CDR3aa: CASRPTSGGPQETQYF
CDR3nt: TGTGCCAGCAGGCCGACTAGCGGGGGTCCTCAAGAGACCCAGTACTTC

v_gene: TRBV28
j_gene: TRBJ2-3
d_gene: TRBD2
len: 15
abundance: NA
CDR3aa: CASSLRSLAGDTQYF
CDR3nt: TGTGCCAGCAGTTTACGTAGCCTAGCGGGGGATACGCAGTATTTT

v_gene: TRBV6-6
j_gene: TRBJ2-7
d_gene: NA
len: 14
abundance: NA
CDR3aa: CASSYSGQTYEQYF
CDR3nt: TGTGCCAGCAGTTACTCTGGACAGACTTACGAGCAGTACTTC